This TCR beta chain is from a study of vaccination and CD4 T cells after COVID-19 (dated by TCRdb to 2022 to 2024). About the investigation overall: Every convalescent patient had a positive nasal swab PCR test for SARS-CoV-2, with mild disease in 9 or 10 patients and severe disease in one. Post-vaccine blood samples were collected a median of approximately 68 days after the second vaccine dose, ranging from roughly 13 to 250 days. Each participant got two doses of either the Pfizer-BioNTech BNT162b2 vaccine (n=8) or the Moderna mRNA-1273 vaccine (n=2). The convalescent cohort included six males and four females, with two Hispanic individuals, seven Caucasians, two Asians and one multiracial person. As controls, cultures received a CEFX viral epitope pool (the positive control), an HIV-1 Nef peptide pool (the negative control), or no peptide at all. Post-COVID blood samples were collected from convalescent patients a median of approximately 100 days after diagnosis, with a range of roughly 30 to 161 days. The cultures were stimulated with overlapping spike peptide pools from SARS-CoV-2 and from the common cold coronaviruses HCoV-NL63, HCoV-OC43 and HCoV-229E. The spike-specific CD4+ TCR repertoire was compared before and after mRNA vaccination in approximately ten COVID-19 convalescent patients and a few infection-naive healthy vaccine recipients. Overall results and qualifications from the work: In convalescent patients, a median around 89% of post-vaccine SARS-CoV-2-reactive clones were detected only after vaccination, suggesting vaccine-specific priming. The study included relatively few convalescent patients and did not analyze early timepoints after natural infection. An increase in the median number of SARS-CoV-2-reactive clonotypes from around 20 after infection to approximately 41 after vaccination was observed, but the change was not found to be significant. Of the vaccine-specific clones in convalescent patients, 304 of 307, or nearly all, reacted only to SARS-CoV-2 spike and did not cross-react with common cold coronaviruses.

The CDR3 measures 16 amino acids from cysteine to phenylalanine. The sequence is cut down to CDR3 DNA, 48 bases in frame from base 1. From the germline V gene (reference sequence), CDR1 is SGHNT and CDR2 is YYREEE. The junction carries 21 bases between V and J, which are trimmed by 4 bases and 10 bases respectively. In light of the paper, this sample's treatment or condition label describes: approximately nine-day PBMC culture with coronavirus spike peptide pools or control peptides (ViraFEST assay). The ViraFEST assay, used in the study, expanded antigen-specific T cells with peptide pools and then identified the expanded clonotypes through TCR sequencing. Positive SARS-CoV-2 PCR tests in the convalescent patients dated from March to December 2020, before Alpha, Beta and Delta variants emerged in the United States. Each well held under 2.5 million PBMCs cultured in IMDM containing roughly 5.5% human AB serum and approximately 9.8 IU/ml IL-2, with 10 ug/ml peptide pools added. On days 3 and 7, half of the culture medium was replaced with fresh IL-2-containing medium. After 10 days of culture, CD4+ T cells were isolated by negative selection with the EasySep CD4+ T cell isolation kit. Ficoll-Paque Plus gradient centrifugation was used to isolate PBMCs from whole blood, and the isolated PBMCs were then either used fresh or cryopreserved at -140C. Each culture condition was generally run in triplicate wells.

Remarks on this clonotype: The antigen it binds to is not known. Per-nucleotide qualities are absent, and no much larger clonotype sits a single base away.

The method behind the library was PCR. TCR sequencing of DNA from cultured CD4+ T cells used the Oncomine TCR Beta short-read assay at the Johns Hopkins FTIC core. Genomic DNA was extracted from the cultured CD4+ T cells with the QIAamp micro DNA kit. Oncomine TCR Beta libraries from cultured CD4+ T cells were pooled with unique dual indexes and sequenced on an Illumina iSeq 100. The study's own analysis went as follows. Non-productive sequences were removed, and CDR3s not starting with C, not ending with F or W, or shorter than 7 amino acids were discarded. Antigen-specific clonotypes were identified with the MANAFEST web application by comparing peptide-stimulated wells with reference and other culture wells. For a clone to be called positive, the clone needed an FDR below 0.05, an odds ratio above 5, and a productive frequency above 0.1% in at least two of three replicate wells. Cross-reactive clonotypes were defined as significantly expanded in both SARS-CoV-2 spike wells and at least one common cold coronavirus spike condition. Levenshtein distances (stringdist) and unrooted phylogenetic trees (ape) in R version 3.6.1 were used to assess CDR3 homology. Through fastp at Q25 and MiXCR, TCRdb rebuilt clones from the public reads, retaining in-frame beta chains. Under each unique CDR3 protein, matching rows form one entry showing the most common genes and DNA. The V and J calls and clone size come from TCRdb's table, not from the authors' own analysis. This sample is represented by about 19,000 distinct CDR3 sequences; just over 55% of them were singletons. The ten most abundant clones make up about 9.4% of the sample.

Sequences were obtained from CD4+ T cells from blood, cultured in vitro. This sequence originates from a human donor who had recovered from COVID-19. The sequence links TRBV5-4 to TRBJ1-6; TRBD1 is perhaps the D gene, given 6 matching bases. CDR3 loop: CASSIARRGGGSPLHF. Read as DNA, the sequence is TGTGCCAGCAGCATAGCCCGGAGAGGGGGGGGGTCACCCCTCCACTTT.